The rows below give T cell receptor beta chains drawn from one sample of a study of T cells in Graves' hyperthyroidism and ophthalmopathy. TCRdb re-called the multiplex PCR reads through MiXCR, storing one row per CDR3 protein. Among hundreds of thousands of distinct CDR3 sequences listed, around 13% were seen once. The material sequenced was blood. Every receptor here comes from a woman aged 45-65 years with Graves' ophthalmopathy. Each CDR3 is given without its conserved first and last residue. Each record gives: clone size, V gene, CDR3 protein. Some rows mark clone size as missing; the rest say once, few, many or name a class of expanded clone.

clone_size: -
v_call: TRBV12-3/TRBV12-4
cdr3_aa: ASSPRQGARAF

clone_size: few
v_call: TRBV14
cdr3_aa: ASSLGLAGGPGRYEQY

clone_size: few
v_call: TRBV7-9
cdr3_aa: ASSIRAGGPNTGELF

clone_size: few
v_call: TRBV12-3/TRBV12-4
cdr3_aa: ASSIGKTYEQY

clone_size: many
v_call: TRBV7-2
cdr3_aa: ASSLVPVSTLPYEQY

clone_size: few
v_call: TRBV12-3/TRBV12-4
cdr3_aa: ASSPEREDYEQY

clone_size: -
v_call: TRBV6-5
cdr3_aa: ASSYSTLTGLDTEAF

clone_size: many
v_call: TRBV5-1
cdr3_aa: ASRTGAANTEAF

clone_size: many
v_call: TRBV14
cdr3_aa: ASSQDEDRGGYT

clone_size: many
v_call: TRBV28
cdr3_aa: ASSPTRVGEQPQH

clone_size: many
v_call: TRBV18
cdr3_aa: ASSPQVATNEKLF

clone_size: many
v_call: TRBV3-1
cdr3_aa: ASSQGLAGSGELF

clone_size: many
v_call: TRBV9
cdr3_aa: ASSVGLRDPQH

clone_size: many
v_call: TRBV10-3
cdr3_aa: AIRSGSASTDTQY

clone_size: -
v_call: TRBV28
cdr3_aa: ASSLRWTGRPRTEAF

clone_size: many
v_call: TRBV5-6
cdr3_aa: ASSLAGGPEQY

clone_size: many
v_call: TRBV6-2/TRBV6-3
cdr3_aa: ASSYSGTLYNEQF

clone_size: many
v_call: TRBV7-9
cdr3_aa: ASNSRTGAADTQY

clone_size: few
v_call: TRBV6-1
cdr3_aa: ASSEAPYSNEQF

clone_size: few
v_call: TRBV18
cdr3_aa: ASSPGEGSVVIETQY

clone_size: few
v_call: TRBV5-1
cdr3_aa: ASSLATGPDTQY

clone_size: -
v_call: TRBV2
cdr3_aa: ASSVTAYEQY

clone_size: few
v_call: TRBV28
cdr3_aa: ASTRAAGGAF

clone_size: many
v_call: TRBV28
cdr3_aa: ASSGGSNADTQY

clone_size: many
v_call: TRBV7-9
cdr3_aa: ASSPKGRTDTQY

clone_size: many
v_call: TRBV11-2
cdr3_aa: ASSSFGQGLDGYT

clone_size: many
v_call: TRBV11-2
cdr3_aa: ASSLGSDTQY

clone_size: once
v_call: TRBV9
cdr3_aa: ASSASSGGAVFEAF

clone_size: many
v_call: TRBV27
cdr3_aa: ASSNLLAGYYEQY

clone_size: many
v_call: TRBV30
cdr3_aa: AYRLAGVNEQF

clone_size: many
v_call: TRBV5-1
cdr3_aa: ASSLGQTNTGELF

clone_size: many
v_call: TRBV28
cdr3_aa: ASSRSKFRPTDTQY

clone_size: many
v_call: TRBV2
cdr3_aa: ASGGAGELF

clone_size: many
v_call: TRBV3-1
cdr3_aa: ASSQNGLAGGTDTQY

clone_size: many
v_call: TRBV15
cdr3_aa: ATSREGGSEKLF

clone_size: many
v_call: TRBV6-6
cdr3_aa: ASSYRATYEQY

clone_size: -
v_call: TRBV19
cdr3_aa: ASSTLHGEAF

clone_size: few
v_call: TRBV29-1
cdr3_aa: SVGGTSGSNEQF

clone_size: many
v_call: TRBV15
cdr3_aa: ATSISGEVYNEQF

clone_size: many
v_call: TRBV14
cdr3_aa: ASSQSTSYNEQF

clone_size: few
v_call: TRBV4-3
cdr3_aa: ASSSGLAGGPDTQY

clone_size: many
v_call: TRBV3-1
cdr3_aa: ASSHKQGAAEAF

clone_size: few
v_call: TRBV15
cdr3_aa: ATSRKDASSQETQY

clone_size: many
v_call: TRBV12-5
cdr3_aa: ASGISGRRQETQY

clone_size: many
v_call: TRBV5-1
cdr3_aa: ASSLTGDFSYEQY

clone_size: many
v_call: TRBV27
cdr3_aa: ASSNGLAGVREQY

clone_size: few
v_call: TRBV4-3
cdr3_aa: ASSRAGMNTEAF

clone_size: many
v_call: TRBV6-2/TRBV6-3
cdr3_aa: ASSYLRATGELF

clone_size: few
v_call: TRBV7-9
cdr3_aa: ASSLGSYETQY

clone_size: many
v_call: TRBV5-1
cdr3_aa: ASSLGLYYEQY

clone_size: many
v_call: TRBV27
cdr3_aa: ASSLYGARGQRNQPQH

clone_size: many
v_call: TRBV20-1
cdr3_aa: SARLAGGSNQPQH

clone_size: -
v_call: TRBV9
cdr3_aa: ASSPLSHSPLH

clone_size: -
v_call: TRBV19
cdr3_aa: ASRTSGRVNEQY

clone_size: many
v_call: TRBV28
cdr3_aa: ASSFGGRDFSGRTTSLENIQY

clone_size: many
v_call: TRBV28
cdr3_aa: ASSLTASGSAYEQY

clone_size: many
v_call: TRBV28
cdr3_aa: ASSSPAGRAGANVLT